The present T cell receptor (beta chain) was sequenced within a study of T cell responses to AZD1222 COVID-19 vaccine. Overall study findings and caveats: In all cases, repertoires were sampled only after the peak T cell response. Once two AZD1222 doses were given, Spike-specific TCR breadth and depth went up.

Note on this clone: Its antigen is unidentified.

Second-dose recipients at about 4 or about 12 weeks were treated as one pooled group. Trimming shortened V by 1 base and J by 4 bases, and 19 bases separated the two germline ends. Germline CDR1 LGHNA, CDR2 YNFKEQ. The CDR3 contains 17 residues. Sequenced by immunoSEQ multiplex PCR; TCRdb stores in-frame clones only, minus some. Among roughly 120,000 clones listed, about 91% were seen once. The TCR was taken from an adult who received the AZD1222 COVID-19 vaccine. This specimen was peripheral blood, taken 28 days after the second AZD1222 dose. The chain combines TRBV4-2 with TRBJ1-1; weak D call: TRBD1 (5 bases). CDR3 region: CASSQVSGQGPGTEAFF. The DNA for the CDR3 is TGTGCCAGCAGCCAAGTAAGCGGGCAGGGCCCGGGCACTGAAGCTTTCTTT.